The sequence of this T cell receptor beta chain was determined in a study of blood T cell repertoires in COVID-19 (dated by TCRdb to between 2020 and 2021). Study-level background: Samples covering the acute and convalescent phases of COVID-19 were provided by collaborators in the United States, Italy and Spain. The prospective study material was composed of cDNA or gDNA derived from T cells, B-cell-depleted T cells, or PBMCs. The dataset comprised deeply sampled blood TCRbeta repertoires from subjects exposed to, actively infected with, or recovered from COVID-19. The repertoires were released in a freely available public database meant as a resource for research on the immune response to SARS-CoV-2. The samples were drawn from the first 160 participants of the ongoing ImmuneRACE study and from 950 to 1,500 subjects provided by 6 global collaborators. Nearly every sample came with metadata listing a de-identified subject ID, COVID-19 status, age in years and sex. HLA class I and class II types, where available, came from metadata supplied by the sample provider rather than from assay-based typing.

The germline V gene yields SGHAT for CDR1 and FQNNGV for CDR2. The junction shows trimming of 3 bases on V and 2 bases on J, plus 9 bases between the germline ends. From cysteine to phenylalanine, the CDR3 is 14 amino acids long. Just the 42-base CDR3 DNA is kept, in frame starting at base 1. TCRbeta CDR3 regions were amplified from genomic DNA by means of the immunoSEQ Assay, a bias-controlled multiplex PCR. Processing in the source paper ran as follows. Within the assay, amplification of reference gene primers was used to estimate how many nucleated cells each sample contained. Sequence reads were collapsed and filtered to measure the absolute abundance of every unique TCRbeta CDR3 rearrangement. For each sample, productive Simpson clonality was calculated as the square root of Simpson's diversity index across productive rearrangements. The table comes from immuneACCESS by way of TCRdb, which keeps in-frame sequences with V and J called. Part of the clones is missing from these tables; in studies checked, under half for an unresolved V gene and the rest for unknown reasons. That table furnishes V, J and clone size, whereas the DNA furnished D and trimming. For this sample the table gives around 12,000 clones, of which 88% were detected only once. The ten largest make up 29% of the sample.

Results and caveats for the whole study, not just this receptor: The amount of clinical and demographic metadata varied by source and participant and was provided uncurated.

The collaborating institutions used their own protocols to collect whole blood in K2EDTA tubes. Collaborator samples were shipped for TCRbeta analysis as frozen whole blood, isolated PBMCs, or DNA extracted from either sample type. Notes on this clone: Its recognized antigen is unknown. No clone much larger than this one lies a single base away; base qualities are absent.

Recombination joined TRBV11-2 with TRBJ2-3; the best D guess is TRBD1, with 6 bases matching. The sequencing input was peripheral blood. This TCR derives from a human donor in a cohort sampled during active COVID-19. At the DNA level, the sequence is TGTGCCAGCAGCTTTACAGGGCCCACAGATACGCAGTATTTT. Translated, this is CASSFTGPTDTQYF.